A single sample gave rise to the 13 T cell receptor beta chains below, sequenced in a study of blood T cell repertoires in COVID-19. Produced via immunoSEQ multiplex PCR; TCRdb's table is partial and in-frame only. The sample contains 65,000 to 95,000 clones, approximately 80% of which appear only once. Sequenced material: peripheral blood. The source of these receptors is an elderly man with active or convalescent COVID-19.

V usage is TRBV19 and J usage is TRBJ1-1; D call uncertain. Germline V gene lookup returns CDR1 LNHDA and CDR2 SQIVND (reference sequence). V was clipped by 0 bases and J by 8 bases, with 13 bases between them. This CDR3 is 14 amino acids long. CDR3 amino acids: CASSIDRLQWEAFF. CDR3 bases: TGTGCCAGTAGTATAGACCGTCTCCAGTGGGAAGCTTTCTTT.

This sequence joins TRBV19 and TRBJ2-7; 7 bases agree with TRBD1. Germline V lookup: CDR1 LNHDA, CDR2 SQIVND (reference sequence). J gave up 2 bases and V 5 bases, and 12 bases lay outside the gene matches. CDR3 length: 16 amino acids. The CDR3 sequence: CASSATGQALPYEQYV. CDR3 sequence (DNA): TGTGCCAGTAGTGCAACAGGACAGGCACTGCCCTACGAGCAGTACGTC.

This clone occurred a few times. The chain uses TRBV27 and TRBJ1-3; TRBD1 might be the D (5 bases). The CDR3 consists of 16 residues. CDR1 is MNHEY and CDR2 is SMNVEV in the germline V gene (reference sequence). Trimming removed 6 bases from V and 4 bases from J, with 19 bases in between. Here the CDR3 reads CASSRTVRESGNTIYF. CDR3 nucleotides: TGTGCCAGCAGCCGGACCGTCAGGGAATCGGGAAACACCATATATTTT.

The CDR3 loop is CASRQGTSGANVLTF. The CDR3 DNA sequence: TGTGCCAGCAGACAGGGGACGTCGGGGGCCAACGTCCTGACTTTC. The chain uses TRBV2 and TRBJ2-6; 7 bases map to TRBD1. CDR1 and CDR2 from the germline V gene are SNHLY and FYNNEI. After removal of 6 bases from V and 4 bases from J, the junction contained 6 bases not matched to a gene. The CDR3 runs 15 residues.

This chain uses TRBV6-6 with TRBJ2-5, with D possibly being TRBD2 (6 bases). The V gene's germline CDR1 is MNHNY and CDR2 SVGAGI (reference sequence). The V gene lost 0 bases and the J gene lost 6 bases, with 11 bases spanning the gap. There are 14 residues in the CDR3. The CDR3, as DNA: TGTGCCAGCAGTTACTCAGGAGGGTCTAAGACCCAGTACTTC. It codes for CASSYSGGSKTQYF.

The chain combines TRBV3-1 (or the pseudogene TRBV3-2) with TRBJ1-1; TRBD1 matches 7 bases. The germline CDR1 and CDR2 sequences are LGHDT and YNNKEL (reference sequence). The trim removed 4 bases at V and 3 bases at J, leaving 5 bases unmatched. The CDR3 has 14 residues. As DNA, the CDR3 is TGTGCCAGCAGCCGAAAAGACAGGGACACTGAAGCTTTCTTT. Encoded protein: CASSRKDRDTEAFF.

This chain links TRBV28 with TRBJ1-2, with D maybe TRBD1 (6 bases). CDR3 length: 13 residues. Trimming shortened V by 10 bases and J by 8 bases, and 20 bases separated the two germline ends. Germline-derived CDR1 and CDR2 are MDHEN and SYDVKM. DNA for the CDR3: TGTGCCATTACACAGGGAGCCAGTCAGGGCTACACCTTC. It codes for CAITQGASQGYTF.

The genes are TRBV27 and TRBJ2-3; 12 bases agree with TRBD2. CDR1 and CDR2 from the germline V gene are MNHEY and SMNVEV (reference sequence). The CDR3 contains 20 residues. The trim removed 3 bases at V and 2 bases at J, leaving 15 bases unmatched. The CDR3 here is CASSLSSLAGGFGATDTQYF. The CDR3 coding sequence is TGTGCCAGCAGTTTGAGTTCCCTAGCGGGAGGGTTCGGGGCCACAGATACGCAGTATTTT.

The rearrangement links TRBV5-1 to TRBJ1-1; 7 bases fit TRBD1. The trim removed 4 bases at V and 3 bases at J, leaving 3 bases unmatched. The CDR3 runs to 13 residues. Germline V gives CDR1 SGHRS, CDR2 YFSETQ. The chain's CDR3 is CASSADRHTEAFF. The CDR3 coding sequence is TGCGCCAGCAGCGCGGACAGGCACACTGAAGCTTTCTTT. The variable domain in full, with the rest retrieved from reference TRBV5-1 and TRBJ1-1, is KAGVTQTPRYLIKTRGQQVTLSCSPISGHRSVSWYQQTPGQGLQFLFEYFSETQRNKGNFPGRFSGRQFSNSRSEMNVSTLELGDSALYLCASSADRHTEAFFGQGTRLTVV.

This sequence joins TRBV5-1 and TRBJ1-4; TRBD1 aligns across 9 bases. Trimming took 3 bases from V and 8 from J; bases not matched to a gene: 5. This CDR3 is 14 amino acids long. The germline V gene has CDR1 SGHRS and CDR2 YFSETQ. This CDR3 is CASSSTGGSEKLFF. CDR3 bases: TGCGCCAGCAGCTCAACAGGGGGCAGCGAAAAACTGTTTTTT.

This clone was seen more than once but under ten times. The chain is built from TRBV2 and TRBJ1-6; D remains unclear. V was pared by 6 bases and J by 12 bases, with 12 bases between. This CDR3 comprises 12 residues. Germline loops: CDR1 SNHLY, CDR2 FYNNEI. The CDR3 reads CASRTAERPLHF. In DNA, the CDR3 is TGTGCCAGCAGGACGGCGGAGCGACCCCTCCACTTT.

This chain's CDR3 is CASSQRDSRNNEQFF. The DNA for the CDR3 is TGTGCCAGCAGCCAACGGGACAGCAGAAACAATGAGCAGTTCTTC. The rearrangement uses TRBV3-1 (or the pseudogene TRBV3-2) and TRBJ2-1; 7 positions agree with TRBD1. Germline V gene data show CDR1 as LGHDT and CDR2 as YNNKEL (reference sequence). This CDR3 region has 15 residues. Trimming cost V 2 bases and J 5 bases; bases outside gene matches: 6.

The chain recombines TRBV5-5 with TRBJ1-1; D is perhaps TRBD1 (5 bases). Germline CDR1 reads SGHKS; CDR2 reads YYEKEE (reference sequence). With 5 bases removed from V and 4 bases from J, the gap between germline ends came to 15 bases. CDR3 length equals 14 residues. This CDR3 reads CASRQGLLGTEAFF. CDR3 nucleotides: TGTGCCAGCAGGCAGGGTTTGTTGGGCACTGAAGCTTTCTTT.